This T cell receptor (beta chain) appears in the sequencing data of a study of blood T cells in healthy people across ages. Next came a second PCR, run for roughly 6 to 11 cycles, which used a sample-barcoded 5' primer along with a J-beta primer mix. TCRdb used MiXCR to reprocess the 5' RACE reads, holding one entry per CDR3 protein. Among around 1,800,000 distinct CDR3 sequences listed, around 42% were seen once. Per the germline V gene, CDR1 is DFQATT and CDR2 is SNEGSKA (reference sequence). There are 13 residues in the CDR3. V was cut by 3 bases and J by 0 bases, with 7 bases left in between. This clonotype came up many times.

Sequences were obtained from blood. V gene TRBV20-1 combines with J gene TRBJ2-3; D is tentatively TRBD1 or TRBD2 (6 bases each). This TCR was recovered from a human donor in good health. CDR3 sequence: CSASGGSTDTQYF. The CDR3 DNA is TGCAGTGCTAGCGGGGGCAGCACAGATACGCAGTATTTT.